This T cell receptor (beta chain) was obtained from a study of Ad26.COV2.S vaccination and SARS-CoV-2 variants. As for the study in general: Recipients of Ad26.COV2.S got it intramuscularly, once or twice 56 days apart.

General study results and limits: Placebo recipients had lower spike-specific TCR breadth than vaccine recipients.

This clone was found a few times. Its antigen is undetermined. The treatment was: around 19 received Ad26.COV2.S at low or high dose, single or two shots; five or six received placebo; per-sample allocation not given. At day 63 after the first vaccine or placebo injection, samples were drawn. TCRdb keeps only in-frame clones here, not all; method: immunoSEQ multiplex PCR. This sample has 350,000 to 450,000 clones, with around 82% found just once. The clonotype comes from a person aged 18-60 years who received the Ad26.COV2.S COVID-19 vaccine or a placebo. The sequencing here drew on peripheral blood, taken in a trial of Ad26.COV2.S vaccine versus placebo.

CDR3 sequence: CASSISGVSPLHF. The CDR3 DNA sequence: TGTGCCAGCAGCATCTCAGGGGTCTCACCCCTCCACTTT. J is TRBJ1-6 and V is TRBV7-9; possible D gene TRBD1, 6 bases. V gave up 5 bases and J gave up 10 bases, with 12 bases separating them. The CDR3 sequence is 13 residues long. CDR1 SEHNR and CDR2 FQNEAQ come from the germline V gene (reference sequence).